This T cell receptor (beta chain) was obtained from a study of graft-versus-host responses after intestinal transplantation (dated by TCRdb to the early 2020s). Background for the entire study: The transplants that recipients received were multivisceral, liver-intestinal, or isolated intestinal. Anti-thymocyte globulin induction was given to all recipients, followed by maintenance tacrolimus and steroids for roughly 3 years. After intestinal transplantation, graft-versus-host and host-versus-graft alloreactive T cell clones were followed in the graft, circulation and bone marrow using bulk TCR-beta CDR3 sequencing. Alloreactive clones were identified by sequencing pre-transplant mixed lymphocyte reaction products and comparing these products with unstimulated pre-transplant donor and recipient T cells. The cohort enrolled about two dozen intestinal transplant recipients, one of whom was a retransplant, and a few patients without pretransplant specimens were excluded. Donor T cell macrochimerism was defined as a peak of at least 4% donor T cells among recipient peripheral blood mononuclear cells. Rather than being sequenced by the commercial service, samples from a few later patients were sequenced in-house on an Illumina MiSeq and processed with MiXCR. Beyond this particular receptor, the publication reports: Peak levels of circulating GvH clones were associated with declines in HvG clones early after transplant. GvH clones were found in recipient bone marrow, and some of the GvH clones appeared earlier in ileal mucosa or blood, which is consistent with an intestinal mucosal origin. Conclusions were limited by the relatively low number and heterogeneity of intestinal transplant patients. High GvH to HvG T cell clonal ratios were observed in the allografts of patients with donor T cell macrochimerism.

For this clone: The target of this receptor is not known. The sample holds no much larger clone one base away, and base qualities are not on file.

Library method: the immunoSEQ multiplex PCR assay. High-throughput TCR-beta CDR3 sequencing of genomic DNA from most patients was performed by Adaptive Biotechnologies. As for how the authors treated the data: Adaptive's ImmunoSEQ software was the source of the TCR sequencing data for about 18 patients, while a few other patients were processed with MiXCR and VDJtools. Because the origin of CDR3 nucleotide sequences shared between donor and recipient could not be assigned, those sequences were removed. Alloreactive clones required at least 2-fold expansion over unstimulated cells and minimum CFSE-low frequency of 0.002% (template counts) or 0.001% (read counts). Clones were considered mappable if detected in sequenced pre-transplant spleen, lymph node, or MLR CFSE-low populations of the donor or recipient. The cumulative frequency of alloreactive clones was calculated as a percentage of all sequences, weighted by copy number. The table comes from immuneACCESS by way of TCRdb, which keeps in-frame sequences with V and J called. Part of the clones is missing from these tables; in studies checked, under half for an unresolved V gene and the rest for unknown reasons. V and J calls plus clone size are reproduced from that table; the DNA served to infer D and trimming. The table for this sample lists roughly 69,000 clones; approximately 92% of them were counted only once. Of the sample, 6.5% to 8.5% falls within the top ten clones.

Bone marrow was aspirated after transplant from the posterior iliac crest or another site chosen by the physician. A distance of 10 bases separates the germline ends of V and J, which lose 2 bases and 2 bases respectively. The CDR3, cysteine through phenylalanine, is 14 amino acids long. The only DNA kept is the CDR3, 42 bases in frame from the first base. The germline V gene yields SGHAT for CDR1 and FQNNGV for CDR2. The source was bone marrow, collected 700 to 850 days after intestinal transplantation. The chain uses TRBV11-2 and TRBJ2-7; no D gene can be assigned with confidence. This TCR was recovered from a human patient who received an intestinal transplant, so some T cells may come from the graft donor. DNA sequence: TGTGCCAGCAGCTTACGACCTACCCCCTACGAGCAGTACTTC. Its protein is CASSLRPTPYEQYF. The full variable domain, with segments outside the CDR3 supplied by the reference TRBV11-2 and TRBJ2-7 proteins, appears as EAGVAQSPRYKIIEKRQSVAFWCNPISGHATLYWYQQILGQGPKLLIQFQNNGVVDDSQLPKDRFSAERLKGVDSTLKIQPAKLEDSAVYLCASSLRPTPYEQYFGPGTRLTVT.